Listed below are T cell receptor beta chains from one sample, sequenced in a study of blood T cell repertoires in COVID-19. This table comes from immunoSEQ multiplex PCR, and its TCRdb copy is limited to in-frame clones, with some not included. The sample comprises about 16,000 clones, roughly nine tenths of which are singletons, and more than 20% rests with the top ten. Sequenced material: peripheral blood. The receptors come from a man in his sixties with acute or convalescent COVID-19. Both conserved end residues are trimmed from each CDR3. The order of the fields is clone size, V gene, D gene, J gene, CDR3 protein. The D gene is left open where the match is weak. The listing skips clone size in some rows; elsewhere it reads once, few, many or a size class.

clone_size: NA
v_call: TRBV28
d_call: TRBD1
j_call: TRBJ1-3
cdr3_aa: AIRQGAQGNTIY

clone_size: NA
v_call: TRBV6-5
d_call: TRBD1
j_call: TRBJ1-3
cdr3_aa: AISDRANGNTIY

clone_size: NA
v_call: TRBV11-2
d_call: NA
j_call: TRBJ1-2
cdr3_aa: ASSLGGGGYGYT

clone_size: NA
v_call: TRBV6-1
d_call: NA
j_call: TRBJ1-5
cdr3_aa: ASSESAGHLISSNQPQH

clone_size: NA
v_call: TRBV12-3/TRBV12-4
d_call: NA
j_call: TRBJ1-2
cdr3_aa: ASSPTADYGYT

clone_size: NA
v_call: TRBV5-4
d_call: NA
j_call: TRBJ2-7
cdr3_aa: ASSLDHSSYEQY

clone_size: NA
v_call: TRBV7-3
d_call: TRBD1
j_call: TRBJ2-5
cdr3_aa: ASSLISFRDSETKETQY

clone_size: NA
v_call: TRBV2
d_call: NA
j_call: TRBJ2-3
cdr3_aa: ASRPTDRTDTQY

clone_size: NA
v_call: TRBV6-1
d_call: NA
j_call: TRBJ2-2
cdr3_aa: ASSEATWGGLGELF

clone_size: NA
v_call: TRBV27
d_call: TRBD1
j_call: TRBJ1-1
cdr3_aa: ASRTDRGAF

clone_size: NA
v_call: TRBV5-5
d_call: NA
j_call: TRBJ2-2
cdr3_aa: ASSGGRADTGELF

clone_size: NA
v_call: TRBV18
d_call: TRBD1
j_call: TRBJ2-7
cdr3_aa: ASSSGTGASYEQY

clone_size: NA
v_call: TRBV3-1/TRBV3-2
d_call: NA
j_call: TRBJ1-5
cdr3_aa: ASSQVRDSNQPQH

clone_size: NA
v_call: TRBV2
d_call: TRBD2
j_call: TRBJ2-1
cdr3_aa: ASRSGGANEQF

clone_size: NA
v_call: TRBV9
d_call: TRBD1
j_call: TRBJ2-7
cdr3_aa: ASTKGQAISYEQY

clone_size: NA
v_call: TRBV5-1
d_call: NA
j_call: TRBJ1-1
cdr3_aa: ASSFGADSVAF

clone_size: NA
v_call: TRBV6-6
d_call: NA
j_call: TRBJ1-3
cdr3_aa: ASSPSSDTIY

clone_size: NA
v_call: TRBV28
d_call: NA
j_call: TRBJ1-5
cdr3_aa: ASSLAGGSQPQH

clone_size: few
v_call: TRBV20-1
d_call: TRBD1
j_call: TRBJ1-2
cdr3_aa: IGTGGGGYT

clone_size: NA
v_call: TRBV25-1
d_call: NA
j_call: TRBJ2-1
cdr3_aa: ASSEGGGGDHNEQF

clone_size: NA
v_call: TRBV3-1/TRBV3-2
d_call: TRBD1
j_call: TRBJ1-2
cdr3_aa: ASSLPSRTGYSGYT

clone_size: NA
v_call: TRBV6-6
d_call: NA
j_call: TRBJ1-2
cdr3_aa: ASSRTAYKGYT

clone_size: NA
v_call: TRBV6-5
d_call: TRBD1
j_call: TRBJ2-6
cdr3_aa: ASTTGGFGANVLT

clone_size: few
v_call: TRBV6-1
d_call: TRBD2
j_call: TRBJ2-7
cdr3_aa: ASSDDGTTPDEQY

clone_size: once
v_call: TRBV6-5
d_call: NA
j_call: TRBJ1-2
cdr3_aa: ASRLHGTGYT

clone_size: NA
v_call: TRBV20-1
d_call: TRBD2
j_call: TRBJ2-1
cdr3_aa: SAQTSGSAF

clone_size: NA
v_call: TRBV25-1
d_call: NA
j_call: TRBJ2-2
cdr3_aa: ASTVGGGTGELF

clone_size: once
v_call: TRBV5-1
d_call: TRBD2
j_call: TRBJ2-1
cdr3_aa: ASSLEVAGINEQF

clone_size: NA
v_call: TRBV6-1
d_call: NA
j_call: TRBJ1-4
cdr3_aa: ASSEAAGLRVSEKLF